Listed below are T cell receptor beta chains from one sample, sequenced in a study of shared clonotypes between healthy human individuals. Repertoires were generated with immunoSEQ multiplex PCR, while TCRdb's copy carries only in-frame clones and drops some. The data contain about 2.2 million clones, around 93% of them seen just once; the ten biggest clones take up 1.5% to 2%. Sequences were obtained from naive CD8+ T cells from PBMCs. These receptors were collected from a man between 18 and 29 years old in good health. Some clones in this sample may be carry-over from other donors' samples. The CDR3 runs from the conserved cysteine through the conserved F or W. A D gene is named only where the DNA matches it firmly.

j_call | v_call | d_call | cdr3_length | cdr3_nt | cdr3_aa
TRBJ2-2 | TRBV6-1 | TRBD2 | 17 | TGTGCCAGCAGTGACCTCGGACTAGCTGAGAACACCGGGGAGCTGTTTTTT | CASSDLGLAENTGELFF
TRBJ2-7 | TRBV28 | . | 15 | TGTGCCAGCAGCTACTTACAGGAGATCAGGGACGAGCAGTACTTC | CASSYLQEIRDEQYF
TRBJ2-2 | TRBV9 | TRBD2 | 16 | TGTGCCAGCAGCGAAGCGGGAGTGCGGGGCACCGGGGAGCTGTTTTTT | CASSEAGVRGTGELFF
TRBJ2-7 | TRBV6-1 | . | 12 | TGTGCCAGCAGCCAAAGGGGCTACGAGCAGTACTTC | CASSQRGYEQYF
TRBJ2-3 | TRBV7-3 | . | 15 | TGTGCCAGCGGGGCCGCAGCGGTGGGCACAGATACGCAGTATTTT | CASGAAAVGTDTQYF
TRBJ2-1 | TRBV9 | . | 14 | TGTGCCAGCAGCGTCGGCGCGGGGAAAAATGAGCAGTTCTTC | CASSVGAGKNEQFF
TRBJ2-1 | TRBV4-3 | . | 16 | TGCGCCAGCAGCCCTCATCGGTACGGGAGTGAAAATGAGCAGTTCTTC | CASSPHRYGSENEQFF
TRBJ2-7 | TRBV7-8 | TRBD1 | 15 | TGTGCCAGCAGCTTAGACAGGGGAGCATCTTTGGAGCAGTACTTC | CASSLDRGASLEQYF
TRBJ1-4 | TRBV6-5 | . | 10 | TGTGCCAGCATGGGGGAAAAACTGTTTTTT | CASMGEKLFF
TRBJ2-5 | TRBV29-1 | . | 12 | TGCAGCGTTGCTGCCAGGGGAGAGACCCAGTACTTC | CSVAARGETQYF
TRBJ2-7 | TRBV9 | TRBD2 | 16 | TGTGCCAGCAGCGGGGGACTAGCGAAGAGCTCCTACGAGCAGTACTTC | CASSGGLAKSSYEQYF
TRBJ1-3 | TRBV7-8 | . | 15 | TGTGCCAGCAGCCCGACGGGGAGCTCTGGAAACACCATATATTTT | CASSPTGSSGNTIYF
TRBJ2-3 | TRBV10-3 | . | 18 | TGTGCCATCAGTGACGGTAGGGGGAGTTTTGAAAGCACAGATACGCAGTATTTT | CAISDGRGSFESTDTQYF